These T cell receptor beta chains were read from a single sample in a study of shared clonotypes between healthy human individuals. Generated by immunoSEQ multiplex PCR, the TCRdb table keeps only in-frame clones and is missing some. The profile covers around 2,000,000 clones, with over 85% appearing a single time and under 1.5% taken by the ten largest. Input material: naive CD8+ T cells sorted from blood. The origin of the receptors is a man between 18 and 35 years old in good health. The CDR3 runs from the conserved cysteine through the conserved F or W. Fields, in order: clone size, J gene, V gene, D gene, CDR3 protein, CDR3 DNA. The D gene is left open where the match is weak. Not all rows give a size; the values are once, few, many and, for expanded clones, a class.

clone_size: .; j_call: TRBJ2-7; v_call: TRBV4-1; d_call: TRBD2; cdr3_aa: CASSQALAGGAYEQYF; cdr3_nt: TGCGCCAGCAGCCAGGCACTAGCGGGAGGGGCCTACGAGCAGTACTTC
clone_size: .; j_call: TRBJ2-2; v_call: TRBV19; d_call: TRBD1; cdr3_aa: CATTGVYTGELFF; cdr3_nt: TGTGCCACCACAGGGGTGTACACCGGGGAGCTGTTTTTT
clone_size: .; j_call: TRBJ2-1; v_call: TRBV5-6; d_call: .; cdr3_aa: CASSSTLYENEQFF; cdr3_nt: TGTGCCAGCAGCTCGACCCTCTACGAGAATGAGCAGTTCTTC
clone_size: .; j_call: TRBJ1-2; v_call: TRBV29-1; d_call: .; cdr3_aa: CSGRTVYGYTF; cdr3_nt: TGCAGCGGCCGGACAGTCTATGGCTACACCTTC
clone_size: .; j_call: TRBJ2-5; v_call: TRBV7-9; d_call: TRBD2; cdr3_aa: CASSYTGLAGGQETQYF; cdr3_nt: TGTGCCAGCAGCTATACCGGACTAGCGGGGGGACAAGAGACCCAGTACTTC
clone_size: .; j_call: TRBJ1-2; v_call: TRBV13; d_call: TRBD1; cdr3_aa: CASSSGQGWGLSDGYTF; cdr3_nt: TGTGCCAGCAGCTCCGGACAGGGATGGGGATTGTCGGATGGCTACACCTTC
clone_size: once; j_call: TRBJ2-3; v_call: TRBV5-1; d_call: .; cdr3_aa: CASSLLAQPSTDTQYF; cdr3_nt: TGCGCCAGCAGCTTGTTAGCACAGCCTAGCACAGATACGCAGTATTTT
clone_size: .; j_call: TRBJ2-3; v_call: TRBV30; d_call: TRBD1; cdr3_aa: CAWRDRGSDTQYF; cdr3_nt: TGTGCCTGGCGGGACAGGGGGTCAGATACGCAGTATTTT
clone_size: .; j_call: TRBJ2-3; v_call: TRBV7-9; d_call: .; cdr3_aa: CASSTGAPDTQYF; cdr3_nt: TGTGCCAGCAGCACGGGAGCACCAGATACGCAGTATTTT
clone_size: few; j_call: TRBJ2-1; v_call: TRBV25-1; d_call: .; cdr3_aa: CASGKTSYNEQFF; cdr3_nt: TGTGCCAGCGGGAAGACATCTTACAATGAGCAGTTCTTC
clone_size: once; j_call: TRBJ2-7; v_call: TRBV6-5; d_call: .; cdr3_aa: CASRPGVGFSYEQYF; cdr3_nt: TGTGCCAGCAGACCCGGGGTAGGGTTTTCCTACGAGCAGTACTTC
clone_size: .; j_call: TRBJ2-7; v_call: TRBV28; d_call: TRBD1; cdr3_aa: CASSWQEARDSGVYEQYF; cdr3_nt: TGTGCCAGCAGTTGGCAAGAAGCTCGGGACAGTGGTGTCTACGAGCAGTACTTC
clone_size: .; j_call: TRBJ1-2; v_call: TRBV27; d_call: .; cdr3_aa: CASSFFPLGSAGYTF; cdr3_nt: TGTGCCAGCAGTTTTTTCCCTTTGGGTTCAGCTGGCTACACCTTC
clone_size: .; j_call: TRBJ2-7; v_call: TRBV5-4; d_call: TRBD2; cdr3_aa: CASSGGTSGRYEQYF; cdr3_nt: TGTGCCAGCAGCGGCGGGACTAGCGGGAGGTACGAGCAGTACTTC
clone_size: .; j_call: TRBJ2-5; v_call: TRBV6-1; d_call: .; cdr3_aa: CASSESQETQYF; cdr3_nt: TGTGCCAGCAGTGAAAGCCAAGAGACCCAGTACTTC
clone_size: .; j_call: TRBJ2-1; v_call: TRBV27; d_call: TRBD2; cdr3_aa: CASSFLREGNNNEQFF; cdr3_nt: TGTGCCAGCAGTTTCCTCAGGGAGGGGAACAACAATGAGCAGTTCTTC
clone_size: .; j_call: TRBJ2-2; v_call: TRBV7-9; d_call: .; cdr3_aa: CASSPITQVGPGELFF; cdr3_nt: TGTGCCAGCAGCCCTATAACCCAAGTAGGGCCCGGGGAGCTGTTTTTT
clone_size: .; j_call: TRBJ2-5; v_call: TRBV7-2; d_call: .; cdr3_aa: CASNQQRSEETQYF; cdr3_nt: TGTGCCAGCAACCAACAGAGAAGTGAAGAGACCCAGTACTTC
clone_size: .; j_call: TRBJ2-1; v_call: TRBV7-9; d_call: TRBD2; cdr3_aa: CASSPASGSEQFF; cdr3_nt: TGTGCCAGCAGCCCGGCAAGCGGGAGTGAGCAGTTCTTC
clone_size: .; j_call: TRBJ1-1; v_call: TRBV11-1; d_call: .; cdr3_aa: CASSSTGTKLLNTEAFF; cdr3_nt: TGTGCCAGCAGCTCCACCGGGACAAAACTTCTGAACACTGAAGCTTTCTTT
clone_size: .; j_call: TRBJ2-2; v_call: TRBV6-6; d_call: TRBD1; cdr3_aa: CASSPQTGVTGELFF; cdr3_nt: TGTGCCAGCAGTCCCCAGACAGGGGTGACCGGGGAGCTGTTTTTT
clone_size: .; j_call: TRBJ2-1; v_call: TRBV19; d_call: TRBD2; cdr3_aa: CASSIGTSYDNEQFF; cdr3_nt: TGTGCCAGTAGTATCGGGACTAGCTACGACAATGAGCAGTTCTTC
clone_size: .; j_call: TRBJ1-1; v_call: TRBV28; d_call: TRBD1; cdr3_aa: CATGGQGSEAFF; cdr3_nt: TGTGCCACTGGGGGACAGGGCAGTGAAGCTTTCTTT
clone_size: .; j_call: TRBJ2-5; v_call: TRBV6-5; d_call: .; cdr3_aa: CASSYTWDGVTQYF; cdr3_nt: TGTGCCAGCAGTTACACTTGGGACGGCGTGACCCAGTACTTC
clone_size: .; j_call: TRBJ1-2; v_call: TRBV7-9; d_call: TRBD1; cdr3_aa: CASSDDSTGEWDGYTF; cdr3_nt: TGTGCCAGCAGCGATGACTCGACAGGGGAGTGGGATGGCTACACCTTC
clone_size: .; j_call: TRBJ2-6; v_call: TRBV7-6; d_call: .; cdr3_aa: CASSLSGAGANVLTF; cdr3_nt: TGTGCCAGCAGCTTATCAGGGGCTGGGGCCAACGTCCTGACTTTC
clone_size: once; j_call: TRBJ2-1; v_call: TRBV7-2; d_call: .; cdr3_aa: CASSSPQGTGNEQFF; cdr3_nt: TGTGCCAGCAGCTCCCCTCAAGGAACTGGCAATGAGCAGTTCTTC
clone_size: .; j_call: TRBJ2-1; v_call: TRBV29-1; d_call: .; cdr3_aa: CSVGLTGRSYNEQFF; cdr3_nt: TGCAGCGTTGGGCTGACAGGAAGATCCTACAATGAGCAGTTCTTC
clone_size: .; j_call: TRBJ2-3; v_call: TRBV6-6; d_call: .; cdr3_aa: CASSYGGSTDTQYF; cdr3_nt: TGTGCCAGCAGTTACGGGGGGTCAACAGATACGCAGTATTTT
clone_size: .; j_call: TRBJ1-1; v_call: TRBV29-1; d_call: .; cdr3_aa: CSVEWAEAFF; cdr3_nt: TGCAGCGTTGAATGGGCTGAAGCTTTCTTT
clone_size: once; j_call: TRBJ1-4; v_call: TRBV2; d_call: .; cdr3_aa: CASSESGSTNEKLFF; cdr3_nt: TGTGCCAGCAGTGAAAGTGGGTCGACTAATGAAAAACTGTTTTTT
clone_size: .; j_call: TRBJ2-3; v_call: TRBV4-1; d_call: .; cdr3_aa: CASSHSGYPSTDTQYF; cdr3_nt: TGCGCCAGCAGCCATTCCGGCTACCCCAGCACAGATACGCAGTATTTT
clone_size: .; j_call: TRBJ1-2; v_call: TRBV28; d_call: .; cdr3_aa: CASSLFPGVGYTF; cdr3_nt: TGTGCCAGCAGTTTATTTCCAGGGGTGGGCTACACCTTC
clone_size: .; j_call: TRBJ1-2; v_call: TRBV5-6; d_call: .; cdr3_aa: CASSLGTSDGYTF; cdr3_nt: TGTGCCAGCAGCCTCGGGACAAGTGATGGCTACACCTTC
clone_size: .; j_call: TRBJ1-1; v_call: TRBV7-9; d_call: .; cdr3_aa: CASSSAGPRGTEAFF; cdr3_nt: TGTGCCAGCAGCTCTGCTGGACCGAGGGGGACTGAAGCTTTCTTT
clone_size: .; j_call: TRBJ2-7; v_call: TRBV4-3; d_call: TRBD2; cdr3_aa: CASSQEAGGDYEQYF; cdr3_nt: TGCGCCAGCAGCCAAGAGGCGGGGGGGGACTACGAGCAGTACTTC
clone_size: .; j_call: TRBJ2-5; v_call: TRBV27; d_call: .; cdr3_aa: CASSLGSRGKVETQYF; cdr3_nt: TGTGCCAGCAGTTTAGGATCCCGGGGGAAGGTTGAGACCCAGTACTTC
clone_size: .; j_call: TRBJ1-2; v_call: TRBV14; d_call: .; cdr3_aa: CASSQEEERGAVNYGYTF; cdr3_nt: TGTGCCAGCAGCCAAGAAGAAGAAAGGGGCGCAGTGAACTATGGCTACACCTTC
clone_size: .; j_call: TRBJ1-2; v_call: TRBV30; d_call: TRBD1; cdr3_aa: CAWSVIGTEIANYGYTF; cdr3_nt: TGTGCCTGGAGTGTAATTGGGACAGAGATAGCTAACTATGGCTACACCTTC
clone_size: .; j_call: TRBJ1-6; v_call: TRBV7-9; d_call: .; cdr3_aa: CASSLSGSPLHF; cdr3_nt: TGTGCCAGCAGCTTGAGTGGTTCACCCCTCCACTTT
clone_size: .; j_call: TRBJ2-7; v_call: TRBV2; d_call: .; cdr3_aa: CASSGINEQYF; cdr3_nt: TGTGCCAGCAGTGGAATCAACGAGCAGTACTTC
clone_size: .; j_call: TRBJ2-3; v_call: TRBV5-1; d_call: .; cdr3_aa: CASTITNRDPRTDTQYF; cdr3_nt: TGCGCCAGCACCATCACTAACAGGGACCCTCGCACAGATACGCAGTATTTT
clone_size: .; j_call: TRBJ2-7; v_call: TRBV4-1; d_call: TRBD2; cdr3_aa: CASSQDWGEGNEQYF; cdr3_nt: TGCGCCAGCAGCCAAGATTGGGGGGAGGGGAACGAGCAGTACTTC
clone_size: .; j_call: TRBJ2-5; v_call: TRBV5-6; d_call: TRBD2; cdr3_aa: CASSLGVGLARPFRETQYF; cdr3_nt: TGTGCCAGCAGTCTGGGCGTGGGACTAGCGAGGCCTTTCAGGGAGACCCAGTACTTC
clone_size: .; j_call: TRBJ1-3; v_call: TRBV29-1; d_call: .; cdr3_aa: CSATYGNTIYF; cdr3_nt: TGCAGCGCTACATATGGAAACACCATATATTTT
clone_size: .; j_call: TRBJ2-7; v_call: TRBV5-1; d_call: .; cdr3_aa: CASSLSDGHYEQYF; cdr3_nt: TGCGCCAGCAGCTTGTCGGACGGTCACTACGAGCAGTACTTC
clone_size: .; j_call: TRBJ1-3; v_call: TRBV7-8; d_call: .; cdr3_aa: CASSLGRLDGNTIYF; cdr3_nt: TGTGCCAGCAGCTTGGGGAGGTTAGATGGAAACACCATATATTTT
clone_size: once; j_call: TRBJ2-1; v_call: TRBV2; d_call: TRBD2; cdr3_aa: CASSDPSGETYNEQFF; cdr3_nt: TGTGCCAGCAGTGACCCTAGCGGGGAAACCTACAATGAGCAGTTCTTC
clone_size: .; j_call: TRBJ2-7; v_call: TRBV4-3; d_call: .; cdr3_aa: CASSEGAGGIYEQYF; cdr3_nt: TGCGCCAGCAGCGAAGGGGCAGGGGGGATCTACGAGCAGTACTTC
clone_size: .; j_call: TRBJ2-5; v_call: TRBV13; d_call: .; cdr3_aa: CASSSARSQETQYF; cdr3_nt: TGTGCCAGCAGCTCCGCTCGGTCTCAAGAGACCCAGTACTTC
clone_size: .; j_call: TRBJ2-7; v_call: TRBV7-9; d_call: .; cdr3_aa: CAVIGGRDSSYEQYF; cdr3_nt: TGTGCCGTAATTGGGGGTAGGGACTCCTCCTACGAGCAGTACTTC
clone_size: .; j_call: TRBJ2-3; v_call: TRBV5-1; d_call: .; cdr3_aa: CASSLRGAQIDTDTQYF; cdr3_nt: TGCGCCAGCAGCTTGAGAGGAGCTCAGATCGACACAGATACGCAGTATTTT
clone_size: .; j_call: TRBJ2-3; v_call: TRBV7-2; d_call: TRBD2; cdr3_aa: CASSLVPAGGPGDTQYF; cdr3_nt: TGTGCCAGCAGCTTAGTTCCAGCGGGAGGGCCAGGAGATACGCAGTATTTT
clone_size: .; j_call: TRBJ2-7; v_call: TRBV6-1; d_call: .; cdr3_aa: CASIKTGTAVYEQYF; cdr3_nt: TGTGCCAGCATTAAAACCGGGACGGCGGTTTACGAGCAGTACTTC
clone_size: .; j_call: TRBJ2-3; v_call: TRBV7-2; d_call: TRBD2; cdr3_aa: CASSFSGEYTDTQYF; cdr3_nt: TGTGCCAGCAGCTTTAGCGGGGAGTACACAGATACGCAGTATTTT
clone_size: .; j_call: TRBJ1-1; v_call: TRBV6-6; d_call: .; cdr3_aa: CASSLWFGTEAFF; cdr3_nt: TGTGCCAGCAGTTTGTGGTTTGGCACTGAAGCTTTCTTT
clone_size: .; j_call: TRBJ2-3; v_call: TRBV4-3; d_call: .; cdr3_aa: CASSQARLVTDTQYF; cdr3_nt: TGCGCCAGCAGCCAAGCGCGACTAGTAACAGATACGCAGTATTTT
clone_size: .; j_call: TRBJ2-7; v_call: TRBV10-3; d_call: .; cdr3_aa: CAISDLDSSYEQYF; cdr3_nt: TGTGCCATCAGTGACTTGGACAGCTCCTACGAGCAGTACTTC
clone_size: .; j_call: TRBJ2-1; v_call: TRBV27; d_call: TRBD2; cdr3_aa: CASSSSGGSSYNEQFF; cdr3_nt: TGTGCCAGCAGTTCTAGCGGGGGGTCCTCCTACAATGAGCAGTTCTTC
clone_size: once; j_call: TRBJ1-2; v_call: TRBV29-1; d_call: .; cdr3_aa: CSVGGGAGYTF; cdr3_nt: TGCAGCGTTGGGGGTGGGGCTGGCTACACCTTC